This record covers a single TCR beta chain. What this receptor recognizes is not known. It has no much larger one-base neighbor in the sample; base qualities were not kept. The data belong to a study of blood T cell repertoires in COVID-19 (dated by TCRdb to 2018 to 2021). With respect to the entire study: Samples covering the acute and convalescent phases of COVID-19 were provided by collaborators in the United States, Italy and Spain. Deeply sampled blood TCRbeta repertoires from subjects exposed to, actively infected with, or recovered from COVID-19 were included in the dataset. Where available, HLA class I and class II types were obtained from metadata supplied by the sample provider rather than from assay-based typing. The sample metadata nearly always contained a de-identified subject ID, COVID-19 status, age in years and sex. The samples were drawn from two sources: the first 160 participants of the ongoing ImmuneRACE study, and 1,200 or so subjects contributed by 6 global collaborators. The repertoires were made available in a free public database intended to serve as a resource for research on the immune response to SARS-CoV-2. The prospective study material was composed of cDNA or gDNA derived from T cells, B-cell-depleted T cells, or PBMCs.

TCRbeta CDR3 regions were amplified from genomic DNA by means of the immunoSEQ Assay, a bias-controlled multiplex PCR. On the authors' methods: The number of nucleated cells in each sample was estimated by amplification of reference gene primers within the assay. To quantify the absolute abundance of each unique TCRbeta CDR3 rearrangement, sequence reads were collapsed and filtered. For each sample, productive Simpson clonality was calculated by taking the square root of Simpson's diversity index across productive rearrangements. TCRdb obtained this table from immuneACCESS and retained in-frame rearrangements with V and J assigned. These tables miss some clones; where compared with another copy, unresolved V genes account for less than half of the shortfall, and the remainder is unexplained. V, J and clone size derive from that table, while D and trimming were established from the DNA sequence. The sample data list roughly 110,000 clones, and about four fifths of these were observed just once. The ten top clones hold roughly 4% of the sample.

Each collaborating institution followed its own protocols to collect whole blood in K2EDTA tubes. For TCRbeta analysis, collaborators shipped samples as frozen whole blood, isolated PBMCs, or DNA extracted from either of those sample types. From the cysteine through the phenylalanine, the CDR3 covers 16 amino acids. Only CDR3 DNA remains: 48 bases, in frame from the first base. V is pared back by 0 bases and J by 4 bases, with 13 bases lying between the germline termini. CDR1 and CDR2, per the germline V gene (reference sequence), are LNHNV and YYDKDF. The paper as a whole reports these results and caveats: The quantity of clinical and demographic metadata differed by source and by participant and was supplied without curation.

The receptor was isolated from a man between 65 and 80 years old with acute or convalescent COVID-19. The rearrangement combines TRBV15 with TRBJ1-3; the D gene is possibly TRBD1, with 6 bases matching. The material sequenced was peripheral blood. The base sequence is TGTGCCACCAGCAGAGATTCAGGGGTGCACGGAAACACCATATATTTT. This gives the protein CATSRDSGVHGNTIYF.